The rows below give T cell receptor beta chains drawn from one sample of a study of OX40 agonist ivuxolimab in advanced cancers. TCRdb's table, derived via immunoSEQ multiplex PCR, lists solely in-frame clones and lacks some. The sample contains about 50,000 clones, about 88% of which appear only once. Sequences were derived from CD4+ or CD8+ T cells sorted from blood, sampled in a trial of the OX40 agonist ivuxolimab. Receptor source: an adult with an advanced solid tumor such as melanoma, head and neck, liver or kidney cancer. Each CDR3 is given with its conserved first and last residue. Expanded clones are given a class, and other clones once, few, many or no size at all.

j_gene,abundance,v_gene,CDR3aa
TRBJ2-1,once,TRBV9,CASSVSREGLGNEQFF
TRBJ2-7,-,TRBV6-5,CASSYFGVTYEQYF
TRBJ1-2,-,TRBV7-9,CASSSNRAGGFYGYTF
TRBJ2-7,-,TRBV15,CATSQRIPYEQYF
TRBJ1-5,few,TRBV4-1,CASSVRDLSNQPQHF
TRBJ2-7,-,TRBV7-9,CASGQGSNEQYF
TRBJ2-1,once,TRBV11-3,CASSFVSSNEQFF
TRBJ2-5,-,TRBV12-5,CASGHPADRAETQYF
TRBJ1-4,-,TRBV9,CASSPRDIGAETTNEKLFF
-,-,TRBV7-9,CASSNDSPYEQYF
TRBJ2-7,-,TRBV7-8,CASSLAGGYSYEQYF
TRBJ1-1,-,TRBV5-1,CASRLGTEAFF
TRBJ2-5,-,TRBV27,CASSLQREGLWEQYF
TRBJ1-1,few,TRBV2,CASSESPEAFF
TRBJ1-4,-,TRBV27,CASSAQYLVLREKLFF
TRBJ2-2,-,TRBV7-6,CASSLGFNTGELFF
TRBJ1-5,-,TRBV25-1,CASSELGRDQPQHF
TRBJ1-3,-,TRBV4-3,CASSQDRLGTGNTIYF
TRBJ2-5,once,TRBV7-7,CASSLSYGSRGGQETQYF
TRBJ2-1,-,TRBV27,CASSLAGGPDEQFF
TRBJ2-3,-,TRBV13,CASSQWGDSTQYF
TRBJ2-7,-,TRBV5-6,CASSLLGVDEQYF
TRBJ2-7,-,TRBV11-2,CASSPTAVEQYF
TRBJ2-3,medium-sized,TRBV2,CASTRGTLTGSRTDTQYF
TRBJ2-1,-,TRBV6-5,CASRQGEQFF
TRBJ2-2,-,TRBV6-1,CASSERKGLKAGELFF
TRBJ2-5,-,TRBV5-6,CASSLFPGLAGEWGETQYF
TRBJ1-2,-,TRBV7-8,CASSLPGQGAYGYTF
TRBJ1-1,-,TRBV5-1,CASLEEGGRTEAFF
TRBJ2-5,-,TRBV4-1,CASSQDRGLAEGETQYF
TRBJ2-4,once,TRBV7-9,CASSSPPSLQYF
TRBJ2-5,-,TRBV6-1,CASSPGTSNQETQYF
TRBJ1-5,-,TRBV4-1,CASSLGEILQPQHF
TRBJ1-1,-,TRBV6-5,CASSWRFRGPTEAFF
TRBJ1-1,-,TRBV6-1,CASSEGAKTEAFF
TRBJ2-7,-,TRBV7-6,CASSPRGGSVYEQYF
TRBJ2-3,-,TRBV4-2,CASSPRASGSADTQYF
TRBJ2-4,-,TRBV19,CASNGGPKNIQYF
TRBJ2-7,-,TRBV27,CASSLGAGGEQYF
TRBJ1-1,few,TRBV20-1,CSARFITEAFF
TRBJ2-2,-,TRBV4-1,CASSQTGGRTGELFF
TRBJ2-1,-,TRBV27,CASSSSGRLNEQFF
TRBJ1-1,once,TRBV29-1,CSVHRDGSNTEAFF
TRBJ2-3,-,TRBV6-1,CASSARDPQGQGSTQYF